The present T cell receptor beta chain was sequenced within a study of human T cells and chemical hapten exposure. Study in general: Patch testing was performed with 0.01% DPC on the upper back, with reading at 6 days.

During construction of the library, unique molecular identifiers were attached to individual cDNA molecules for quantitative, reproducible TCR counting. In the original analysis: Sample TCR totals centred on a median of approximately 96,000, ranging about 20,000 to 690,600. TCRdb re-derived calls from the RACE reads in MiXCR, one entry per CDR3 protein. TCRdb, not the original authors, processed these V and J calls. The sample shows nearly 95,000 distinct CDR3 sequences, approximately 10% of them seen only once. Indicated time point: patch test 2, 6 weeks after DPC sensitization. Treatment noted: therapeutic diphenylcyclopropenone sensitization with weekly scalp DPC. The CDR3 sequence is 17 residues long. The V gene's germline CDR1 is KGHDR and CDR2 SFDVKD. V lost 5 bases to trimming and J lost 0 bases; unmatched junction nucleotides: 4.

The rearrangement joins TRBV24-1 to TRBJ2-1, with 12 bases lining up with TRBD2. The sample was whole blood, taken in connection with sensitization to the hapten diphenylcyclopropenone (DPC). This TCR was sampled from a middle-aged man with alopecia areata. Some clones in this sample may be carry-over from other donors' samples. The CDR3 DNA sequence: TGTGCCACCAGTGCGCTAGCGGGAGGGAGCTCCTACAATGAGCAGTTCTTC. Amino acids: CATSALAGGSSYNEQFF.